Listed here are 9 T cell receptor beta chains from one sample, sequenced in a study. TCRdb reanalysed the 5' RACE reads using MiXCR and keeps one entry per CDR3 protein. Seen here are around 43,000 distinct CDR3 sequences, approximately 17% observed once, and the top ten hold 2.5% to 3%. The sample comprised naive CD4+ T cells sorted from a lymph node. Subset meaning: naive CD4+ T cells, CD4+CD45RA+CD25-. Receptors originate from a female donor with breast cancer.

In this sample, this clonotype turned up many times. V usage is TRBV7-3 and J usage is TRBJ2-2, with D unresolved. The CDR3 consists of 12 residues. With 5 bases removed from V and 7 bases from J, the gap between germline ends came to 8 bases. Germline V gene lookup returns CDR1 SGHTA and CDR2 FQGTGA. The CDR3 protein is CASSPTNGELFF. The CDR3 DNA sequence: TGTGCCAGCAGCCCGACCAACGGGGAGCTGTTTTTT. Supplemented by reference TRBV7-3 and TRBJ2-2, the full variable domain reads GAGVSQTPSNKVTEKGKYVELRCDPISGHTALYWYRQSLGQGPEFLIYFQGTGAADDSGLPNDRFFAVRPEGSVSTLKIQRTERGDSAVYLCASSPTNGELFFGEGSRLTVL.

This clonotype was detected many times. The chain recombines TRBV5-1 with TRBJ2-5, with TRBD1 as a possible D gene (5 bases). Germline V gene sequence: CDR1 SGHRS, CDR2 YFSETQ. The CDR3 totals 14 residues. Trimming stripped 3 bases from V and 5 bases from J, with 14 bases between. The CDR3 DNA is TGCGCCAGCAGCTGGGGCCCGGAAGCGGAGACCCAGTACTTC. Its protein product is CASSWGPEAETQYF.

This clonotype rates as medium-sized. The rearrangement uses TRBV29-1 and TRBJ2-7; 9 bases line up with TRBD1. This CDR3 is 13 amino acids long. With V trimmed by 4 bases and J by 3 bases, 4 bases remained unmatched. CDR1 is SQVTM, CDR2 ANQGSEA, per germline. Written as DNA, the CDR3 is TGCAGCGTTGCCGGGACAGGGAGCTACGAGCAGTACTTC. This sequence encodes CSVAGTGSYEQYF.

The rearrangement joins TRBV7-9 to TRBJ1-6; D gene uncertain. This CDR3 is 14 amino acids long. The V end lost 3 bases, the J end lost 5 bases, and 8 bases lay between the germline ends. Germline V CDR1 and CDR2: SEHNR, FQNEAQ (reference sequence). The CDR3 DNA reads as TGTGCCAGCAGCTTGATGGCGGATAATTCACCCCTCCACTTT. It yields the protein CASSLMADNSPLHF.

V usage is TRBV9 and J usage is TRBJ2-1; perhaps TRBD2 as D (6 bases). From germline, CDR1 is SGDLS and CDR2 YYNGEE. Trimming stripped 2 bases from V and 1 base from J, with 13 bases between. This CDR3 contains 16 residues. The CDR3 sequence is CASSVFGRGSYNEQFF. The CDR3 DNA reads TGTGCCAGCAGCGTTTTCGGGAGAGGATCCTACAATGAGCAGTTCTTC.

This clonotype was seen ten or more times. This sequence joins TRBV9 and TRBJ2-7, with a weak D call TRBD2 (5 bases). The CDR3 contains 14 residues. V was clipped by 4 bases and J by 3 bases, with 14 bases between them. Per germline, CDR1 SGDLS and CDR2 YYNGEE. CDR3 DNA sequence: TGTGCCAGCAGCTCCCAGCCCGAGGGCTACGAGCAGTACTTC. It translates to CASSSQPEGYEQYF.

This clonotype was found many times. V and J are TRBV5-1 and TRBJ2-1, with 7 bases aligning to TRBD1. The CDR3 contains 13 residues. The J segment lost 8 bases and the V segment lost 5 bases, leaving 7 bases of the junction unmatched. Germline V gene sequence: CDR1 SGHRS, CDR2 YFSETQ. CDR3 sequence: CASRRDSRDEQFF. The CDR3 DNA reads TGCGCCAGCAGAAGGGACAGTAGGGATGAGCAGTTCTTC.

This clonotype came up a few times. The genes are TRBV7-8 and TRBJ2-3; 9 nucleotides line up with TRBD1. Germline assignment: CDR1 SGHVS and CDR2 FQNEAQ. V gave up 4 bases and J gave up 2 bases; unmatched junction bases: 16. The CDR3 length is 19 residues. The CDR3 coding sequence is TGTGCCAGCAGCTCCCTACAGGGGGCCCTACCTTTGAACACAGATACGCAGTATTTT. As protein: CASSSLQGALPLNTDTQYF.

This clonotype has only a few counts. This sequence joins TRBV5-5 and TRBJ2-3, with D hard to call. CDR1 SGHKS and CDR2 YYEKEE come from the germline V gene (reference sequence). This CDR3 has 13 residues. With 3 bases removed from V and 1 base from J, the gap between germline ends came to 6 bases. The DNA for the CDR3 is TGTGCCAGCAGCTCCATCCGCACAGATACGCAGTATTTT. This sequence encodes CASSSIRTDTQYF.